Listed here are 27 T cell receptor beta chains from one sample, sequenced in a study of naive and memory T cell subsets. An equimolar mix of two oligonucleotides served as the beta constant-region primer for TRBC1 and TRBC2. Ligated cDNA was amplified by four rounds of PCR with nested alpha and beta constant-region primers and SP2. TCRdb passed the UMI-ligation and nested PCR reads through MiXCR, listing each CDR3 protein once. There are roughly 80,000 distinct CDR3 sequences in the sample; about 9.9% occur only once, and roughly 1.2% lies in the top ten. The sample taken for sequencing was naive CD8+ T cells from blood. These receptors originate from a human donor in good health.

This clonotype was observed many times. The chain combines TRBV6-2 or TRBV6-3 with TRBJ2-1; TRBD1 matches 8 bases. J lost 2 bases, V lost 4 bases, and 10 bases had no gene match. Germline V gives CDR1 MNHEY, CDR2 SVGEGT. This CDR3 has 17 residues. CDR3 in DNA: TGTGCCAGCAGTTCCGGACAGGGAAGGGTTCCCTACAATGAGCAGTTCTTC. This gives the protein CASSSGQGRVPYNEQFF.

There are many counts of this clonotype. This chain links TRBV29-1 with TRBJ1-1; 8 bases fit TRBD1. This CDR3 spans 16 amino acids. The junction had 12 bases not matched to a gene; V was cut back by 6 bases and J by 0 bases. Germline V gene lookup returns CDR1 SQVTM and CDR2 ANQGSEA. This CDR3 reads CSVPTGTGGMNTEAFF. The CDR3 region has the DNA TGCAGCGTCCCGACAGGGACAGGAGGAATGAACACTGAAGCTTTCTTT.

A few counts support this clonotype. The V gene is TRBV7-8, the J gene TRBJ1-2; TRBD1 matches at 7 bases. The CDR3 runs to 15 residues. Germline V gene data show CDR1 as SGHVS and CDR2 as FQNEAQ. V lost 2 bases, J lost 7 bases, and 10 bases stayed unmatched. CDR3 protein: CASSLSNRGMGGYTF. CDR3 bases: TGTGCCAGCAGCTTATCCAACAGGGGAATGGGTGGCTACACCTTC.

In its sample, this clonotype was seen a few times. The chain has TRBV4-3 and TRBJ1-2; a weak D match, TRBD1 (6 bases). Trimming took off 1 base at V and 8 bases at J, with 11 bases between the two ends. The CDR3 covers 13 residues. Germline values: CDR1 LGHNA, CDR2 YSLEER. The CDR3 region has the DNA TGCGCCAGCAGCCAAGGCAGGGGACGAGGCTACACCTTC. This codes for CASSQGRGRGYTF.

This clonotype occurred many times. The J gene is TRBJ2-1, the V gene TRBV4-2, with TRBD1 identical over 7 bases. The CDR3 has 15 amino acids. V was pared by 5 bases and J by 2 bases, with 6 bases of the junction left unmatched. Germline V CDR1 and CDR2: LGHNA, YNFKEQ. The CDR3 DNA follows: TGTGCCAGCAGCAAAACAGGGGACCCCTACAATGAGCAGTTCTTC. Amino acids: CASSKTGDPYNEQFF.

There are many counts of this clonotype. V gene TRBV29-1 combines with J gene TRBJ1-6, with D tentatively TRBD1 (6 bases). This CDR3 region has 20 residues. Trimming removed 1 base at V and 2 bases at J, with 24 bases between. Germline assignment: CDR1 SQVTM and CDR2 ANQGSEA. The CDR3 protein is CSVEAVSGDKREPYNSPLHF. CDR3 sequence (DNA): TGCAGCGTTGAAGCGGTGTCGGGGGACAAACGGGAGCCCTATAATTCACCCCTCCACTTT.

The rearrangement joins TRBV29-1 to TRBJ2-1; no definite D call. Germline CDR1 is SQVTM and CDR2 is ANQGSEA. Trimming pared 4 bases from V and 0 bases from J, leaving 13 bases between. CDR3 length: 15 residues. CDR3 in amino acids: CSVGRDGSSYNEQFF. The CDR3 DNA reads TGCAGCGTTGGTAGGGATGGAAGCTCCTACAATGAGCAGTTCTTC.

This clonotype was observed a handful of times. V is TRBV4-1 and J is TRBJ2-4; weak D call: TRBD2 (6 bases). Trimming stripped 3 bases from V and 0 bases from J, with 15 bases between. Germline V gene sequence: CDR1 MGHRA, CDR2 YSYEKL. This CDR3 contains 17 residues. The chain's CDR3 is CASSHEPGLLAKNIQYF. The CDR3 nucleotides read TGCGCCAGCAGCCACGAGCCGGGACTCCTAGCCAAAAACATTCAGTACTTC.

This clonotype was seen a handful of times. The chain uses TRBV5-1 and TRBJ1-1, with 7 bases lining up with TRBD1. Germline V gives CDR1 SGHRS, CDR2 YFSETQ. V lost 4 bases, J lost 10 bases, and 10 bases stayed unmatched. CDR3 length: 13 residues. The CDR3 region is CASSETGTRGAFF. The CDR3 DNA reads as TGCGCCAGCAGCGAGACAGGGACGCGGGGAGCTTTCTTT.

This clonotype was counted at least ten times. This chain joins TRBV7-6 and TRBJ2-1; D might be TRBD1 or TRBD2, each matching 5 bases. Trimming shortened V by 4 bases and J by 0 bases, and 13 bases separated the two germline ends. The CDR3 has 16 amino acids. Germline V lookup: CDR1 SGHVS, CDR2 FNYEAQ. CDR3 residues: CASSSGMGVSYNEQFF. For the CDR3, the DNA is TGTGCCAGCAGCTCTGGAATGGGGGTCTCCTACAATGAGCAGTTCTTC.

This clonotype has a count of ten or more. The V gene is TRBV10-2, the J gene TRBJ2-1, with unresolved D. This CDR3 is 14 amino acids long. Per the germline V gene, CDR1 is WSHSY and CDR2 is SAAADI. The V end lost 4 bases, the J end lost 2 bases, and 9 bases lay between the germline ends. The DNA for the CDR3 is TGCGCCAGCAGTGCTTTAGACCCCTACAATGAGCAGTTCTTC. Translated: CASSALDPYNEQFF.

This clonotype has just a few counts. The chain combines TRBV6-5 with TRBJ2-7; D possibly corresponds to TRBD2 (5 bases). Germline values: CDR1 MNHEY, CDR2 SVGAGI. The CDR3 totals 15 residues. The V end was cut by 5 bases, the J end by 2 bases, with 16 bases between. CDR3 bases: TGTGCCAGCAGTACACTAGTCGGGAACCCCTACGAGCAGTACTTC. This sequence encodes CASSTLVGNPYEQYF.

This clonotype was observed many times. V gene TRBV28 combines with J gene TRBJ1-2; no clear D gene. The CDR3 has 12 amino acids. Germline loops: CDR1 MDHEN, CDR2 SYDVKM. V gave up 3 bases and J gave up 7 bases, with 9 bases separating them. In DNA, the CDR3 is TGTGCCAGCAGTTTTTTTGGGAGTGGCTACACCTTC. Translation gives CASSFFGSGYTF.

The CDR3 sequence: CASGDTGELFF. As DNA, the CDR3 is TGTGCTAGTGGTGACACCGGGGAGCTGTTTTTT. This chain links TRBV12-5 with TRBJ2-2; D gene uncertain. Germline loops: CDR1 LGHNT, CDR2 FRNRAP. This CDR3 is 11 amino acids long. V dropped 5 bases and J dropped 3 bases, with 1 base sitting between them.

In its sample, this clonotype was seen many times. The chain is built from TRBV4-3 and TRBJ2-1; 11 bases are a match to TRBD2. From germline, CDR1 is LGHNA and CDR2 YSLEER. The CDR3 length is 15 residues. Germline trimming cut 4 bases from V and 8 bases from J; bases unmatched to any gene: 7. CDR3 sequence (DNA): TGCGCCAGCAGCCCTGGGACTAGCGGTAGGGATGAGCAGTTCTTC. This gives the protein CASSPGTSGRDEQFF.

The chain uses TRBV5-4 and TRBJ2-3; D perhaps matches TRBD2 (5 bases). CDR1 is SGHNT and CDR2 is YYREEE in the germline V gene (reference sequence). V was clipped by 1 base and J by 1 base, with 10 bases between them. The CDR3 has 15 amino acids. This CDR3 reads CASSLMGSGTDTQYF. In DNA form, the CDR3 reads TGTGCCAGCAGCTTGATGGGGAGCGGCACAGATACGCAGTATTTT.

Many counts were recorded for this clonotype. The V call is TRBV12-3 or TRBV12-4, the J call TRBJ2-1; D ambiguous. CDR3 length equals 14 residues. Trimming cost V 3 bases and J 5 bases, with 11 bases left between them. The CDR3 nucleotides are TGTGCCAGCAGTTTTGGAAAAAAACACAATGAGCAGTTCTTC. It yields the protein CASSFGKKHNEQFF.

This clonotype was found many times. J is TRBJ1-5 and V is TRBV10-3; possible D gene TRBD1, 5 bases. The CDR3 has 13 amino acids. CDR1 ENHRY and CDR2 SYGVKD come from the germline V gene. Deletions cut 6 bases from V and 7 bases from J, with 13 bases between. CDR3 nucleotide sequence: TGTGCCATCAGCGGGGGAGTTCGGCAGCCCCAGCATTTT. Protein product: CAISGGVRQPQHF.

The chain carries TRBV28 and TRBJ2-1; D gene ambiguous. The CDR3 is 13 amino acids. The germline CDR1 and CDR2 sequences are MDHEN and SYDVKM. Trimming shortened V by 2 bases and J by 5 bases, and 7 bases separated the two germline ends. CDR3 coding DNA: TGTGCCAGCAGTTTACACCGGGACAATGAGCAGTTCTTC. Protein product: CASSLHRDNEQFF. The whole variable domain, filled in from reference TRBV28 and TRBJ2-1, reads DVKVTQSSRYLVKRTGEKVFLECVQDMDHENMFWYRQDPGLGLRLIYFSYDVKMKEKGDIPEGYSVSREKKERFSLILESASTNQTSMYLCASSLHRDNEQFFGPGTRLTVL.

V and J are TRBV7-6 and TRBJ1-5, with a weak D call TRBD1 (6 bases). The germline CDR1 and CDR2 sequences are SGHVS and FNYEAQ. This CDR3 spans 13 amino acids. Trimming removed 3 bases at V and 9 bases at J, with 12 bases between. CDR3: CASSFGEGGPQHF. The CDR3 DNA sequence: TGTGCCAGCAGCTTCGGGGAGGGGGGGCCCCAGCATTTT. The full variable domain, its missing parts supplied by reference TRBV7-6 and TRBJ1-5, is GAGVSQSPRYKVTKRGQDVALRCDPISGHVSLYWYRQALGQGPEFLTYFNYEAQQDKSGLPNDRFSAERPEGSISTLTIQRTEQRDSAMYRCASSFGEGGPQHFGDGTRLSIL.

In its sample, this clonotype was seen a few times. The V call is TRBV5-6, the J call TRBJ2-7; 10 positions match TRBD2. Trimming took 2 bases from V and 6 from J; bases not matched to a gene: 8. CDR3 length equals 15 residues. Germline loops: CDR1 SGHDT, CDR2 YYEEEE. CDR3 sequence reads: CASSFSGRALIEQYF. The CDR3 DNA reads TGTGCCAGCAGCTTCAGCGGGAGGGCCCTCATCGAGCAGTACTTC.

The chain combines TRBV30 with TRBJ1-1; no clear D gene. Germline loops: CDR1 GTSNPN, CDR2 SVGIG (reference sequence). The CDR3 is 15 amino acids. Trimming removed 0 bases at V and 1 base at J, with 12 bases between. CDR3 sequence: CAWSVGVGENTEAFF. Here the CDR3 DNA reads TGTGCCTGGAGTGTCGGTGTAGGAGAGAACACTGAAGCTTTCTTT.

V and J are TRBV28 and TRBJ2-7; D is undetermined. The CDR3 sequence is 10 residues long. CDR1 is MDHEN and CDR2 is SYDVKM in the germline V gene. V lost 3 bases and J lost 5, with 2 bases in between. CDR3 bases: TGTGCCAGCAGTTTCCACGAGCAGTACTTC. Protein product: CASSFHEQYF.

This clonotype was seen at least ten times. The chain is built from TRBV27 and TRBJ2-1, with a possible D match to TRBD1 (6 bases). CDR3 length: 15 amino acids. The V end was cut by 4 bases, the J end by 0 bases, with 10 bases between. In germline, CDR1 is MNHEY, CDR2 SMNVEV (reference sequence). The CDR3 sequence: CASSSRDNSYNEQFF. The CDR3 coding sequence is TGTGCCAGCAGTTCACGGGACAACTCCTACAATGAGCAGTTCTTC.

The rearrangement links TRBV4-1 to TRBJ2-2; 12 bases align to TRBD2. This CDR3 comprises 16 residues. CDR1 and CDR2 (germline): MGHRA, YSYEKL. Unmatched junction bases numbered 1, after V lost 0 bases and J lost 5 bases. This CDR3 reads CASSQEGLAGTGELFF. CDR3 nucleotides: TGCGCCAGCAGCCAAGAAGGACTAGCGGGAACCGGGGAGCTGTTTTTT.

There are many counts of this clonotype. V usage is TRBV20-1 and J usage is TRBJ1-2, with D hard to call. Trimming removed 3 bases at V and 2 bases at J, with 10 bases between. Germline V lookup: CDR1 DFQATT, CDR2 SNEGSKA (reference sequence). The CDR3 runs 13 residues. CDR3 loop: CSAREDTNYGYTF. CDR3 coding DNA: TGCAGTGCTAGGGAGGATACGAACTATGGCTACACCTTC.

This clonotype was counted at least ten times. The chain joins TRBV6-2 or TRBV6-3 to TRBJ2-3; 12 nucleotides line up with TRBD2. Germline values: CDR1 MNHEY, CDR2 SVGEGT. Trimming at V came to 3 bases and at J to 3 bases, leaving 13 bases not matched to a gene. The CDR3 contains 19 residues. This CDR3 reads CASSYIRTSGTGGTDTQYF. The CDR3 DNA sequence: TGTGCCAGCAGTTATATCAGGACTAGCGGGACCGGTGGTACAGATACGCAGTATTTT.